This entry lists 10 T cell receptor beta chains sequenced from one sample in a study of T cells after yellow fever vaccination. TCRdb reprocessed the 5' RACE reads with MiXCR, giving one entry per CDR3 protein. The sample consists of some 350,000 distinct CDR3 sequences, roughly 3.9% of them appearing once. The input for sequencing was PBMCs, taken 5 days after the yellow fever booster vaccination. All receptors come from a man younger than 35 who received the YFV17D yellow fever vaccine.

Many counts were recorded for this clonotype. The chain has TRBV12-3 or TRBV12-4 and TRBJ1-5; D ambiguous. V was clipped by 7 bases and J by 0 bases, with 19 bases between them. The CDR3 is 17 amino acids. The CDR3 DNA is TGTGCCAGCACCTTCCCCCTGAAGAACCTTAGCAATCAGCCCCAGCATTTT. It is translated as CASTFPLKNLSNQPQHF.

J is TRBJ2-7 and V is TRBV12-3 or TRBV12-4; D gene uncertain. The ends were cut back, 2 bases at V and 3 bases at J, with 11 bases in the middle. This CDR3 has 14 residues. In nucleotides, the CDR3 is TGTGCCAGCAGTTTAAGCTTTCAGTTCTACGAGCAGTACTTC. It specifies CASSLSFQFYEQYF.

This clonotype was counted between two and nine times. This sequence joins TRBV12-3 or TRBV12-4 and TRBJ1-6, with D unresolved. The V and J ends lost 5 bases and 7 bases respectively, with 12 bases between them. The CDR3 has 14 residues. CDR3 loop: CASSLNPWNSPLHF. The CDR3 nucleotides are TGTGCCAGCAGTCTTAACCCTTGGAATTCACCCCTCCACTTT.

This clonotype was counted at least ten times. The J gene is TRBJ2-3, the V gene TRBV20-1; TRBD2 matches 9 bases. Germline CDR1 reads DFQATT; CDR2 reads SNEGSKA (reference sequence). V was clipped by 6 bases and J by 8 bases; unmatched bases: 18. The CDR3 loop spans 16 amino acids. CDR3 sequence (DNA): TGCAGTGCAACCCGGCGGGGCGGGGGGGCCAGTGGTACGCAGTATTTT. This codes for CSATRRGGGASGTQYF.

The genes are TRBV9 and TRBJ2-1; D is uncertain. The CDR3 consists of 16 residues. Germline V gene sequence: CDR1 SGDLS, CDR2 YYNGEE. V was clipped by 2 bases and J by 0 bases, with 12 bases between them. This chain's CDR3 is CASSVTSGLSYNEQFF. The CDR3 DNA reads as TGTGCCAGCAGCGTTACTTCGGGCCTCTCCTACAATGAGCAGTTCTTC.

This clonotype was recorded a few times. This chain connects TRBV4-3 to TRBJ2-7; the D gene is possibly TRBD2 (5 bases). This CDR3 is built from 15 residues. Trimming removed 0 bases at V and 2 bases at J, with 11 bases between. Per germline, CDR1 LGHNA and CDR2 YSLEER. CDR3 bases: TGCGCCAGCAGCCAAGACCGAGGGAGTCCCTACGAGCAGTACTTC. It codes for CASSQDRGSPYEQYF.

This clonotype occurred a few times. The gene calls are TRBV7-2 and TRBJ2-1, with unresolved D. The CDR3 contains 14 residues. The V end was cut by 1 base, the J end by 5 bases, with 9 bases between. Germline V lookup: CDR1 SGHTA, CDR2 FQGNSA. The CDR3 spells CASSLGATNNEQFF. The CDR3 nucleotides read TGTGCCAGCAGCTTAGGAGCTACTAACAATGAGCAGTTCTTC.

In its sample, this clonotype was seen a few times. The chain employs TRBV20-1 and TRBJ2-7; D may correspond to TRBD1 or TRBD2 (5 bases each). Trimming shortened V by 6 bases and J by 4 bases, and 16 bases separated the two germline ends. Germline CDR1 reads DFQATT; CDR2 reads SNEGSKA (reference sequence). The CDR3 runs 13 residues. This chain's CDR3 is CSARGPIGYEQYF. The CDR3 DNA is TGCAGTGCGAGGGGCCCCATCGGGTACGAGCAGTACTTC.

This clonotype was seen only a few times. This chain links TRBV10-3 with TRBJ1-2; D perhaps matches TRBD1 (6 bases). V lost 4 bases to trimming and J lost 8 bases, with 14 bases between them. Germline-derived CDR1 and CDR2 are ENHRY and SYGVKD. The CDR3 is 13 amino acids. CDR3 in DNA: TGTGCCATCAGTGTCGGGGGGCGATACGGCTACACCTTC. Translation: CAISVGGRYGYTF.

This clonotype was recorded a few times. The chain recombines TRBV7-2 with TRBJ2-5; D might be TRBD1 or TRBD2, each matching 5 bases. Germline CDR1 is SGHTA and CDR2 is FQGNSA. Trimming pared 5 bases from V and 7 bases from J, leaving 14 bases between. This CDR3 spans 13 amino acids. This CDR3 is CASSITGTRTQYF. CDR3 DNA: TGTGCCAGCAGCATAACCGGGACCCGGACCCAGTACTTC.